The clone carrying this T cell receptor beta chain was picked up many times. As yet, its antigen is unknown. One entry per CDR3 protein, called by TCRdb with MiXCR from the 5' RACE reads. Of 600,000 to 800,000 distinct CDR3 sequences listed, around 21% are singletons. These data come from a study of identical twins. Study conclusions and caveats: Beta out-of-frame sequences displayed a weaker excess of sharing between twins.

The CDR3 length is 16 residues. Germline V gives CDR1 SGHDT, CDR2 YYEEEE. V lost 2 bases and J 0 bases, leaving 12 bases between the germline ends. These data also featured in a second study, about T cells expressing NK-cell markers. As reported in that work: Underlying the TCR beta repertoires were sorted CD3+CD56+NKG2C+, CD3+CD56+NKG2C- and CD3+CD56-NKG2C+ T cells. As a fraction of CD8+ T cells, dominant NKG2C+ clonotypes reached roughly 1.0-7.0% in 5 or 6 donors. The CD3+CD56-NKG2C+ fraction was also led by these clonotypes in a handful of donors.

Source material: PBMCs. The V and J genes are TRBV5-6 and TRBJ2-4; the D is unclear. The sequence was collected from a woman younger than 35 in good health. The CDR3 loop is CASSFQRPIAKNIQYF. DNA for the CDR3: TGTGCCAGCAGCTTTCAGAGGCCCATAGCCAAAAACATTCAGTACTTC.